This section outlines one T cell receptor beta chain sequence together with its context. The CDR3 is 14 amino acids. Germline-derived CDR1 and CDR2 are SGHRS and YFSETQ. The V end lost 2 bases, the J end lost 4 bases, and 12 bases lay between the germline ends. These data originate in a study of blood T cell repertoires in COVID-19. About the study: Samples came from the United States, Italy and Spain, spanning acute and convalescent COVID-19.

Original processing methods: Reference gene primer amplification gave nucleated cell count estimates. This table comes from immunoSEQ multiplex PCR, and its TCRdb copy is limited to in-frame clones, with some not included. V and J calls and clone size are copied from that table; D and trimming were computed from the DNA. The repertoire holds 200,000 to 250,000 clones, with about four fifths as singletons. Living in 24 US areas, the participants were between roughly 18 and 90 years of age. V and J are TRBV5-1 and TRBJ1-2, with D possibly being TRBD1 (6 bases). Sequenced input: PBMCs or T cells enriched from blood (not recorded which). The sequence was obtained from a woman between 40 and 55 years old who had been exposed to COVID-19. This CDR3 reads CASSFGTSSYGYTF. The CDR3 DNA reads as TGCGCCAGCAGCTTCGGGACATCCTCCTATGGCTACACCTTC.